The 28 T cell receptor beta chains given below trace back to one sample, sequenced in a study of low-dose radiotherapy and immunotherapy resistance in tumors. TRAV- and TRBV-specific primers, spanning alpha and beta chains, primed first-strand cDNA. Both a constant-region primer and a V-primer adapter served to amplify TCRs across 20 PCR cycles. TCRdb itself ran the reads through MiXCR, one entry per CDR3 protein. The sample has tens of thousands of distinct CDR3 sequences, roughly 20% seen once; the top ten hold about 13%. As to time point: after trial treatment. Treatment reported: LDRT plus nivolumab, ipilimumab, low-dose cyclophosphamide and aspirin (RACIN trial). The sequencing here drew on PBMCs, taken after low-dose radiotherapy plus immunotherapy. These receptors originate from a female donor with ovarian cancer.

This clonotype has at least ten counts. The CDR3 reads CASSLPGQGLNEQFF. The CDR3 DNA is TGTGCCAGCAGTTTACCCGGACAGGGCTTGAATGAGCAGTTCTTC. This sequence joins TRBV28 and TRBJ2-1; 8 nucleotides agree with TRBD1. The germline V gene encodes CDR1 MDHEN and CDR2 SYDVKM. The CDR3 loop spans 15 amino acids. V lost 2 bases and J lost 7; bases outside the gene matches: 7.

This clonotype has ten or more counts. The rearrangement links TRBV20-1 to TRBJ2-3; 11 nucleotides agree with TRBD2. This CDR3 has 15 amino acids. The germline V gene has CDR1 DFQATT and CDR2 SNEGSKA (reference sequence). The J segment lost 6 bases and the V segment lost 3 bases, leaving 8 bases of the junction unmatched. CDR3 sequence: CSASGSGGAGDTQYF. The CDR3, as DNA: TGCAGTGCTAGTGGTAGCGGGGGGGCGGGGGATACGCAGTATTTT.

This clonotype has a count of ten or more. The V gene is TRBV4-2, the J gene TRBJ2-7; a possible D gene is TRBD2 (6 bases). The CDR3 extends over 15 amino acids. The germline CDR1 and CDR2 sequences are LGHNA and YNFKEQ. Between the trimmed V and J ends, which lost 1 base and 4 bases, there was a span of 14 bases. CDR3 sequence reads: CASSQGTTLIYEQYF. CDR3 nucleotide sequence: TGTGCCAGCAGCCAAGGGACTACCTTAATTTACGAGCAGTACTTC.

This sequence joins TRBV6-2 or TRBV6-3 and TRBJ2-7, with TRBD2 matching 10 bases. The length of the CDR3 is 13 residues. Trimming took 6 bases from V and 6 from J; bases not matched to a gene: 5. Per the germline V gene, CDR1 is MNHEY and CDR2 is SVGEGT. The CDR3 is CASRTSGRGEQYF. The DNA for the CDR3 is TGTGCCAGCAGAACCAGCGGGAGGGGCGAGCAGTACTTC.

This clonotype was seen many times. The chain is built from TRBV16 and TRBJ1-2; 7 bases are shared with TRBD1. The CDR3 has 16 amino acids. The V gene's germline CDR1 is KGHSY and CDR2 FQNENV. V shed 4 bases and J 4 bases; nucleotides not matched to a gene: 12. DNA for the CDR3: TGTGCCAGCAGCCGGTCGAGCGAGCCAGGGGGCTATGGCTACACCTTC. Translation: CASSRSSEPGGYGYTF.

This clonotype occurred many times. The chain carries TRBV11-1 and TRBJ1-1, with unresolved D. Per germline, CDR1 SGHAT and CDR2 FQDESV (reference sequence). V lost 1 base, J lost 11 bases, and 17 bases lay in between. This CDR3 has 14 amino acids. CDR3 nucleotides: TGTGCCAGCAGCTTAGGGGCGGAAAGAGGGAACGCTTTCTTT. It encodes CASSLGAERGNAFF.

This clonotype was recorded many times. The V call is TRBV11-3, the J call TRBJ2-1; 12 positions match TRBD2. Germline V gives CDR1 SGHNT, CDR2 YENEEA. V trimming: 5 bases; J trimming: 5 bases; junction bases outside the gene matches: 7. The CDR3 is made up of 16 amino acids. The CDR3 DNA sequence: TGTGCCAGCAGCCCCCATCTAGCGGGAGGGGACAATGAGCAGTTCTTC. It specifies CASSPHLAGGDNEQFF.

This clonotype has a count of ten or more. The chain links TRBV20-1 to TRBJ1-5, with 7 bases lining up with TRBD1. CDR1 DFQATT and CDR2 SNEGSKA come from the germline V gene (reference sequence). The junction had 2 bases not matched to a gene; V was cut back by 3 bases and J by 6 bases. CDR3 length: 12 residues. CDR3: CSASRQGQPQHF. Here the CDR3 DNA reads TGCAGTGCTAGCCGACAGGGTCAGCCCCAGCATTTT.

This clonotype was observed many times. The chain uses TRBV29-1 and TRBJ2-1; D tentatively fits TRBD1 or TRBD2 (7 bases each). CDR3 length: 16 amino acids. Germline V CDR1 and CDR2: SQVTM, ANQGSEA. The V gene lost 1 base and the J gene lost 5 bases, with 18 bases spanning the gap. The chain's CDR3 is CSVEAGGTVFHNEQFF. The DNA of the CDR3 is TGCAGCGTTGAAGCCGGGGGGACAGTGTTTCACAATGAGCAGTTCTTC.

This clonotype was counted at least ten times. V usage is TRBV20-1 and J usage is TRBJ2-1, with TRBD2 matching 16 bases. The CDR3 has 14 amino acids. From germline, CDR1 is DFQATT and CDR2 SNEGSKA (reference sequence). After removal of 6 bases from V and 8 bases from J, the junction contained 4 bases not matched to a gene. CDR3 coding DNA: TGCAGTGCCGGGACTAGCGGGGGGGAGCATGAGCAGTTCTTC. It yields the protein CSAGTSGGEHEQFF.

The sample holds many counts of this clonotype. The CDR3 nucleotides read TGCGCCAGCAGCTTGACGCTAGCGGGAGAGTACAATGAGCAGTTCTTC. Translating it yields CASSLTLAGEYNEQFF. The chain has TRBV5-1 and TRBJ2-1, with 10 nucleotides matching TRBD2. Germline trimming cut 1 base from V and 4 bases from J; bases unmatched to any gene: 5. CDR1 SGHRS and CDR2 YFSETQ come from the germline V gene. This CDR3 is built from 16 residues.

This clonotype was observed at least ten times. The chain recombines TRBV19 with TRBJ2-1; possible D gene TRBD2, 6 bases. Germline V CDR1 and CDR2: LNHDA, SQIVND (reference sequence). The CDR3 has 13 amino acids. The CDR3 loop is CASSESPYNEQFF. For the CDR3, the DNA is TGTGCATCTAGCGAGAGTCCCTACAATGAGCAGTTCTTC.

The sample holds many counts of this clonotype. V usage is TRBV2 and J usage is TRBJ1-1; weak D call: TRBD1 (6 bases). Germline V lookup: CDR1 SNHLY, CDR2 FYNNEI. This CDR3 contains 15 residues. Trimming shortened V by 6 bases and J by 0 bases, and 14 bases separated the two germline ends. CDR3 region: CASSETGFLNTEAFF. The CDR3 DNA follows: TGTGCCAGCAGCGAAACAGGGTTTTTGAACACTGAAGCTTTCTTT.

This clonotype showed up many times. The V and J genes are TRBV9 and TRBJ2-5; D uncertain. Germline CDR1 reads SGDLS; CDR2 reads YYNGEE. The CDR3 totals 15 residues. Deletions cut 0 bases from V and 2 bases from J, with 11 bases between. This CDR3 reads CASSVVGRPQETQYF. In DNA form, the CDR3 reads TGTGCCAGCAGCGTAGTAGGACGCCCTCAAGAGACCCAGTACTTC.

The V and J genes are TRBV7-6 and TRBJ1-1; no clear D. This CDR3 comprises 9 residues. V gave up 4 bases and J gave up 7 bases, with 1 base separating them. Germline V gene sequence: CDR1 SGHVS, CDR2 FNYEAQ. Here the CDR3 reads CASSYEAFF. DNA of the CDR3: TGTGCCAGCAGCTATGAAGCTTTCTTT. Full variable domain (remainder filled in from reference TRBV7-6 and TRBJ1-1): GAGVSQSPRYKVTKRGQDVALRCDPISGHVSLYWYRQALGQGPEFLTYFNYEAQQDKSGLPNDRFSAERPEGSISTLTIQRTEQRDSAMYRCASSYEAFFGQGTRLTVV.

The chain carries TRBV29-1 and TRBJ1-2, with TRBD1 matching 7 bases. In germline, CDR1 is SQVTM, CDR2 ANQGSEA. With 4 bases clipped from V and 4 bases from J, the junction kept 6 bases outside the gene matches. The CDR3 loop spans 13 amino acids. This chain's CDR3 is CSVGLTGSYGYTF. The CDR3 DNA is TGCAGCGTTGGGTTGACAGGGAGCTATGGCTACACCTTC.

This clonotype appeared many times. The rearrangement joins TRBV12-3 or TRBV12-4 to TRBJ2-2; 7 nucleotides line up with TRBD2. This CDR3 has 15 residues. J gave up 4 bases and V 3 bases, and 5 bases lay outside the gene matches. The CDR3 DNA is TGTGCCAGCAGTTTGGGTAGCGGGCCCACCGGGGAGCTGTTTTTT. Its protein is CASSLGSGPTGELFF.

This rearrangement joins TRBV18 to TRBJ1-1; D is undetermined. The CDR3 runs to 14 residues. Per the germline V gene, CDR1 is KGHSH and CDR2 is LQKENI. The V and J ends lost 5 bases and 0 bases respectively, with 10 bases between them. The DNA for the CDR3 is TGTGCCAGCTCAACCAGAGTCATGAACACTGAAGCTTTCTTT. This translates into CASSTRVMNTEAFF.

This clonotype was recorded many times. The V gene is TRBV7-2, the J gene TRBJ2-2, with TRBD2 identical over 10 bases. J lost 4 bases, V lost 1 base, and 3 bases had no gene match. In germline, CDR1 is SGHTA, CDR2 FQGNSA. This CDR3 has 16 amino acids. The CDR3 DNA reads as TGTGCCAGCAGCTTAGGACTAGCGGGTCGCACCGGGGAGCTGTTTTTT. Protein sequence: CASSLGLAGRTGELFF.

This clonotype appeared many times. The chain links TRBV5-4 to TRBJ2-1; 8 bases agree with TRBD2. Germline-derived CDR1 and CDR2 are SGHNT and YYREEE (reference sequence). This CDR3 contains 14 residues. The junction had 6 bases not matched to a gene; V was cut back by 4 bases and J by 6 bases. The CDR3 nucleotides are TGTGCCAGCAGCCCGGGGGGGCCACTCAATGAGCAGTTCTTC. Its translation is CASSPGGPLNEQFF. Filled out from reference TRBV5-4 and TRBJ2-1, the complete variable domain reads ETGVTQSPTHLIKTRGQQVTLRCSSQSGHNTVSWYQQALGQGPQFIFQYYREEENGRGNFPPRFSGLQFPNYSSELNVNALELDDSALYLCASSPGGPLNEQFFGPGTRLTVL.

Comments on this clonotype: A read error is possible here, since a much larger clone lies one base away. The chain has TRBV25-1 and TRBJ2-4; 8 bases are a match to TRBD2. CDR1 is MGHDK and CDR2 is SYGVNS in the germline V gene. This CDR3 is built from 14 residues. Here the CDR3 reads CASSGGLAKNVQYF. For the CDR3, the DNA is TGTGCCAGCAGTGGCGGACTAGCCAAAAACGTTCAGTACTTC.

In its sample, this clonotype was seen a few times. CDR3 in amino acids: CSARDMEAAPSSSYEQYF. The CDR3 DNA reads TGCAGTGCTAGAGATATGGAGGCCGCTCCCTCCAGCTCCTACGAGCAGTACTTC. This rearrangement joins TRBV20-1 to TRBJ2-7; TRBD2 might be the D (5 bases). The length of the CDR3 is 18 residues. Trimming pared 0 bases from V and 0 bases from J, leaving 21 bases between. Germline values: CDR1 DFQATT, CDR2 SNEGSKA (reference sequence).

A word on this clonotype: A far bigger clonotype differs at one base, so this is likely a read error. V usage is TRBV6-6 and J usage is TRBJ1-2, with D possibly TRBD1 on 5 matching bases. The V gene lost 6 bases and the J gene lost 6 bases, with 14 bases spanning the gap. Germline CDR1 is MNHNY and CDR2 is SVGAGI (reference sequence). This CDR3 comprises 13 residues. In DNA, the CDR3 is TGTGCCAGCAGCCGTGAGACAGCGGATGGCTACACCTTC. Translated, it gives CASSRETADGYTF.

At least ten counts were recorded for this clonotype. The V call is TRBV19, the J call TRBJ2-3, with 10 bases fitting TRBD2. The germline gives CDR1 LNHDA, CDR2 SQIVND (reference sequence). V was pared by 10 bases and J by 7 bases, with 23 bases of the junction left unmatched. The CDR3 covers 18 residues. The CDR3 nucleotides read TGTGCCACCGCATTATCGTCCCTACCGGGACTAGCGCGGAATACGCAGTATTTT. Translation: CATALSSLPGLARNTQYF.

The chain is built from TRBV7-9 and TRBJ1-1; D is uncertain. The germline V gene encodes CDR1 SEHNR and CDR2 FQNEAQ (reference sequence). This CDR3 is built from 14 residues. Trimming took 7 bases from V and 1 from J, leaving 13 bases between them. The CDR3 nucleotides are TGTGCCAGCACAACGAGCTACCAGAACACTGAAGCTTTCTTT. It specifies CASTTSYQNTEAFF.

In this sample, this clonotype turned up many times. This chain uses TRBV12-3 or TRBV12-4 with TRBJ1-5; perhaps TRBD1 as D (6 bases). Trimming took 3 bases from V and 3 from J, leaving 27 bases between them. The CDR3 totals 20 residues. CDR3 sequence reads: CASSFLFGSEGGSLNQPQHF. Here the CDR3 DNA reads TGTGCCAGCAGTTTTCTTTTTGGCTCAGAGGGGGGATCCCTCAATCAGCCCCAGCATTTT.

This clonotype was found many times. The chain links TRBV28 to TRBJ2-1, with a tentative D call TRBD1 (5 bases). Trimming pared 5 bases from V and 12 bases from J, leaving 17 bases between. The CDR3 length is 13 residues. From germline, CDR1 is MDHEN and CDR2 SYDVKM. CDR3 region: CASSLPRLRGQFF. In nucleotides, the CDR3 is TGTGCCAGCAGTCTTCCGCGACTTAGGGGGCAGTTCTTC.

This clonotype was counted many times. The CDR3 sequence: CSVVDIRDAEAFF. In nucleotides, the CDR3 is TGCAGCGTTGTGGACATTCGGGATGCTGAAGCTTTCTTT. This rearrangement joins TRBV29-1 to TRBJ1-1; D might be TRBD1 (5 bases). The CDR3 has 13 residues. Deletions cut 4 bases from V and 6 bases from J, with 15 bases between. CDR1 and CDR2 from the germline V gene are SQVTM and ANQGSEA.